Each of the 9 T cell receptor beta chains below was sequenced from the same sample in a study of regulatory dendritic cells for organ transplantation. Sequenced by immunoSEQ multiplex PCR; TCRdb stores in-frame clones only, minus some. The sample carries about 28,000 clones, 82% recorded once. The sequencing input was naive CD8+ T cells from blood. The subset denotes: CD45RA+ naive T cells. The source is a human donor in good health.

The rearrangement links TRBV9 to TRBJ2-5; 11 bases are a match to TRBD2. Germline V gene data show CDR1 as SGDLS and CDR2 as YYNGEE. The CDR3 is 17 amino acids. The trim removed 0 bases at V and 1 base at J, leaving 5 bases unmatched. The CDR3 here is CASSVGSSGGTQETQYF. The CDR3 nucleotides read TGTGCCAGCAGCGTAGGATCTAGCGGGGGGACCCAAGAGACCCAGTACTTC. Drawing the rest from reference TRBV9 and TRBJ2-5, the complete variable domain is DSGVTQTPKHLITATGQRVTLRCSPRSGDLSVYWYQQSLDQGLQFLIQYYNGEERAKGNILERFSAQQFPDLHSELNLSSLELGDSALYFCASSVGSSGGTQETQYFGPGTRLLVL.

V usage is TRBV27 and J usage is TRBJ1-1; 8 bases match TRBD1. Per germline, CDR1 MNHEY and CDR2 SMNVEV (reference sequence). V was pared by 5 bases and J by 3 bases, with 8 bases of the junction left unmatched. CDR3 length: 15 residues. The CDR3 protein is CASSHGQGQYTEAFF. CDR3 nucleotide sequence: TGTGCCAGCAGTCACGGACAGGGACAATACACTGAAGCTTTCTTT.

J is TRBJ2-1 and V is TRBV2; 9 nucleotides match TRBD2. J lost 7 bases, V lost 5 bases, and 12 bases had no gene match. From germline, CDR1 is SNHLY and CDR2 FYNNEI. The CDR3 totals 16 residues. The CDR3 bases are TGTGCCAGCAGTAGTTTTGCGGGGGGGCGTCAAAATGAGCAGTTCTTC. Translated, it gives CASSSFAGGRQNEQFF.

The chain joins TRBV19 to TRBJ2-7; perhaps TRBD1 as D (6 bases). Germline loops: CDR1 LNHDA, CDR2 SQIVND (reference sequence). This CDR3 is built from 11 residues. Trimming removed 5 bases at V and 9 bases at J, with 11 bases between. CDR3: CASSFGQLQYF. CDR3 coding DNA: TGTGCCAGTAGTTTCGGACAGTTGCAGTACTTC.

The CDR3 loop reads CASARGSYEQYF. Written as DNA, the CDR3 is TGTGCCAGCGCCCGGGGATCCTACGAGCAGTACTTC. The genes are TRBV4-2 and TRBJ2-7; possibly TRBD2 for D (5 bases). Germline values: CDR1 LGHNA, CDR2 YNFKEQ. V was cut by 8 bases and J by 1 base, with 9 bases left in between. The CDR3 is 12 amino acids.

V is TRBV11-2 and J is TRBJ2-7; D gene uncertain. The CDR3 consists of 13 residues. Deletions cut 3 bases from V and 3 bases from J, with 9 bases between. Germline loops: CDR1 SGHAT, CDR2 FQNNGV. The CDR3 spells CASSFGDNYEQYF. Here the CDR3 DNA reads TGTGCCAGCAGCTTCGGCGACAACTACGAGCAGTACTTC.

The V call is TRBV11-2, the J call TRBJ2-7; perhaps TRBD2 as D (6 bases). CDR1 and CDR2 from the germline V gene are SGHAT and FQNNGV. V lost 1 base and J 2 bases, leaving 9 bases between the germline ends. The CDR3 has 14 amino acids. As DNA, the CDR3 is TGTGCCAGCAGCTTAGTCCCGGGGGCCTACGAGCAGTACTTC. Protein product: CASSLVPGAYEQYF.

The chain couples TRBV27 to TRBJ1-5, with TRBD1 matching 11 bases. The ends lost 5 bases at V and 6 bases at J; junction bases unmatched: 6. The CDR3 is made up of 15 amino acids. CDR1 and CDR2 (germline): MNHEY, SMNVEV (reference sequence). The CDR3: CASSLGQGAIQPQHF. The DNA of the CDR3 is TGTGCCAGCAGTCTAGGACAGGGGGCGATTCAGCCCCAGCATTTT.

The chain has TRBV6-1 and TRBJ2-4, with a tentative D call TRBD2 (5 bases). Germline lookup yields CDR1 MNHNS and CDR2 SASEGT. V was trimmed by 3 bases and J by 1 base, leaving 16 bases between them. The length of the CDR3 is 17 residues. CDR3 sequence: CASSDPRLASAKNIQYF. In DNA form, the CDR3 reads TGTGCCAGCAGTGATCCCCGTTTAGCGTCCGCCAAAAACATTCAGTACTTC.